This entry lists 8 T cell receptor beta chains sequenced from one sample in a study of T cell responses to AZD1222 COVID-19 vaccine. Clones were sequenced by immunoSEQ multiplex PCR, and TCRdb holds only the in-frame ones, with some missing. The data hold 120,000 or so clones, with 90% observed a single time. Sequences were derived from peripheral blood, sampled on day 0 of MenACWY control vaccination. The receptor set was obtained from an adult in good health.

The chain is built from TRBV28 and TRBJ2-7; 7 bases fit TRBD1. The CDR3 has 15 residues. The germline V gene has CDR1 MDHEN and CDR2 SYDVKM. With 7 bases clipped from V and 2 bases from J, the junction kept 11 bases outside the gene matches. CDR3 nucleotide sequence: TGTGCCAGCACCAGCCCAACGGACAGGACCTACGAGCAGTACTTC. Amino acid sequence: CASTSPTDRTYEQYF.

Here the CDR3 reads CASSPPQGGSQETQYF. The CDR3 coding sequence is TGTGCCAGCTCACCGCCACAGGGGGGATCACAAGAGACCCAGTACTTC. The chain uses TRBV18 and TRBJ2-5; 8 bases are shared with TRBD1. In germline, CDR1 is KGHSH, CDR2 LQKENI. The CDR3 length is 16 residues. V lost 3 bases to trimming and J lost 2 bases; unmatched junction nucleotides: 8.

The chain joins TRBV28 to TRBJ1-2; D is perhaps TRBD1 (5 bases). The germline V gene has CDR1 MDHEN and CDR2 SYDVKM. V gave up 5 bases and J gave up 4 bases, with 11 bases separating them. CDR3 length: 13 amino acids. CDR3 coding DNA: TGTGCCAGCAGTCGGGGACCGTCCTATGGCTACACCTTC. As protein: CASSRGPSYGYTF.

The chain links TRBV15 to TRBJ2-2; a possible D gene is TRBD2 (5 bases). The CDR3 length is 16 residues. Germline-derived CDR1 and CDR2 are LNHNV and YYDKDF (reference sequence). V lost 0 bases, J lost 0 bases, and 8 bases lay in between. Here the CDR3 reads CATSRDRGANTGELFF. CDR3 bases: TGTGCCACCAGCAGAGATCGGGGAGCGAACACCGGGGAGCTGTTTTTT.

The genes are TRBV21-1 and TRBJ1-5. TRBV21-1 is marked as a pseudogene. CDR3 length: 19 amino acids. The CDR3 DNA reads TGTGCCAGCAGCAAAGTTGGTTCCCGACCTGCCCCGGGGAATCAGCCCCAGCATTTT. This translates into CASSKVGSRPAPGNQPQHF.

This chain connects TRBV19 to TRBJ1-2; D not resolved. This CDR3 has 13 residues. Germline V gene data show CDR1 as LNHDA and CDR2 as SQIVND (reference sequence). Trimming removed 4 bases at V and 5 bases at J, with 11 bases between. The DNA for the CDR3 is TGTGCCAGTAGTAGCCGGTTTTTGTATGGCTACACCTTC. Translation gives CASSSRFLYGYTF.

This sequence joins TRBV12-3 or TRBV12-4 and TRBJ2-1; D gene unclear. The ends were cut back, 3 bases at V and 4 bases at J, with 7 bases in the middle. This CDR3 contains 13 residues. This CDR3 is CASSLAKYNEQFF. As DNA, the CDR3 is TGTGCCAGCAGTTTGGCGAAGTACAATGAGCAGTTCTTC.

This rearrangement joins TRBV7-9 to TRBJ2-7; D gene uncertain. Deletions cut 3 bases from V and 4 bases from J, with 10 bases between. CDR3 length: 13 residues. CDR1 and CDR2 from the germline V gene are SEHNR and FQNEAQ (reference sequence). The CDR3 is CASSLEPRYEQYF. The CDR3 DNA reads as TGTGCCAGCAGCTTGGAACCCAGATACGAGCAGTACTTC.